Presented here are 20 T cell receptor beta chains from one specimen sequenced in a study of CD8+CD57+ T cells in acquired aplastic anemia (dated by TCRdb to 2016 to 2019). Data came from an Illumina HiSeq 2000. Genomic DNA was used as template for profiling of TCR beta VDJ combinations and CDR3 sequences. Using fastp at Q25 and MiXCR, TCRdb reprocessed the public reads and kept productive beta chains. Under each unique CDR3 protein, matching rows form one entry showing the most common genes and DNA. This sample has fewer than 250,000 distinct CDR3 sequences in its table, and roughly half of those were observed once. Approximately 15% of the sample is in the top ten clones. The sample consisted of sorted CD4+, CD8+, or CD8+CD57+ T cells (not recorded which) from PBMCs. The receptor source for this set is a human donor in good health, serving as a control.

The chain links TRBV7-6 to TRBJ2-7; D might be TRBD2 (7 bases). Germline values: CDR1 SGHVS, CDR2 FNYEAQ. V was shortened by 1 base and J by 0 bases, with 19 bases between the two germline ends. There are 18 residues in the CDR3. CDR3 amino acids: CASSLEGVGGPGSYEQYF. DNA for the CDR3: TGTGCCAGCAGCTTAGAGGGGGTCGGGGGGCCTGGCTCCTACGAGCAGTACTTC.

J is TRBJ2-5 and V is TRBV20-1; D unclear. Trimming took 6 bases from V and 4 from J, leaving 15 bases between them. The CDR3 loop spans 13 amino acids. The germline V gene encodes CDR1 DFQATT and CDR2 SNEGSKA (reference sequence). As DNA, the CDR3 is TGCAGTGCGTCACTTAGCCGGAGAGAGACCCAGTACTTC. This translates into CSASLSRRETQYF.

The chain couples TRBV10-3 to TRBJ1-5; D gene unclear. This CDR3 region has 13 residues. CDR1 is ENHRY and CDR2 is SYGVKD in the germline V gene. The V gene lost 10 bases and the J gene lost 1 base, with 11 bases spanning the gap. The CDR3 protein is CASALGSNQPQHF. Here the CDR3 DNA reads TGTGCCAGCGCACTGGGGAGCAATCAGCCCCAGCATTTT.

This clonotype has a count of ten or more. This chain uses TRBV4-3 with TRBJ2-5; unclear D gene. Per the germline V gene, CDR1 is LGHNA and CDR2 is YSLEER. The ends were cut back, 1 base at V and 3 bases at J, with 6 bases in the middle. The CDR3 is 13 amino acids. CDR3 nucleotide sequence: TGCGCCAGCAGCCAAGGGAGAAAAGAGACCCAGTACTTC. Its translation is CASSQGRKETQYF.

This clonotype was seen many times. This chain connects TRBV7-9 to TRBJ1-2, with 8 bases fitting TRBD1. This CDR3 contains 18 residues. CDR1 and CDR2 from the germline V gene are SEHNR and FQNEAQ (reference sequence). V trimming: 3 bases; J trimming: 2 bases; junction bases outside the gene matches: 14. The CDR3 protein is CASSFPGSRAGGNYGYTF. DNA for the CDR3: TGTGCCAGCAGCTTCCCTGGTTCAAGGGCAGGGGGCAACTATGGCTACACCTTC.

V and J are TRBV19 and TRBJ1-3; tentative D call: TRBD1 (6 bases). The ends were cut back, 4 bases at V and 0 bases at J, with 10 bases in the middle. CDR1 is LNHDA and CDR2 is SQIVND in the germline V gene (reference sequence). The CDR3 totals 15 residues. The CDR3 nucleotides are TGTGCCAGTAGTACCCAGGGGATCTCTGGAAACACCATATATTTT. Translated, it gives CASSTQGISGNTIYF.

This clonotype was recorded many times. This chain connects TRBV29-1 to TRBJ1-1, with D tentatively TRBD1 (5 bases). The germline CDR1 and CDR2 sequences are SQVTM and ANQGSEA. Trimming stripped 7 bases from V and 0 bases from J, with 9 bases between. The CDR3 runs to 12 residues. This CDR3 is CSAGRMNTEAFF. The CDR3 nucleotides are TGCAGCGCGGGACGGATGAACACTGAAGCTTTCTTT.

This sequence joins TRBV7-9 and TRBJ1-4; 10 bases are shared with TRBD1. There are 16 residues in the CDR3. Germline V gives CDR1 SEHNR, CDR2 FQNEAQ (reference sequence). The junction had 6 bases not matched to a gene; V was cut back by 1 base and J by 7 bases. CDR3 coding DNA: TGTGCCAGCAGCTTAGGACAGGGGGCATGGGGTGAAAAACTGTTTTTT. It specifies CASSLGQGAWGEKLFF.

This clonotype has at least ten counts. V is TRBV5-1 and J is TRBJ2-7, with 8 nucleotides matching TRBD1. Germline loops: CDR1 SGHRS, CDR2 YFSETQ. V lost 7 bases, J lost 7 bases, and 16 bases stayed unmatched. The CDR3 extends over 15 amino acids. The CDR3 region has the DNA TGCGCCAGCGATAAAAACCTGGACAGGGAATATGAGCAGTACTTC. Its translation: CASDKNLDREYEQYF.

The CDR3 is CSVRQGDNSPLHF. The CDR3 DNA reads TGCAGCGTCCGACAGGGGGATAATTCACCCCTCCACTTT. The chain couples TRBV29-1 to TRBJ1-6, with 9 bases identical to TRBD1. The germline V gene encodes CDR1 SQVTM and CDR2 ANQGSEA. The CDR3 has 13 amino acids. V lost 6 bases and J lost 5; bases outside the gene matches: 2.

The genes are TRBV27 and TRBJ1-5; D not certain. The germline V gene has CDR1 MNHEY and CDR2 SMNVEV (reference sequence). CDR3 length equals 14 residues. Trimming stripped 1 base from V and 0 bases from J, with 4 bases between. CDR3: CASSLFNSNQPQHF. The DNA of the CDR3 is TGTGCCAGCAGTTTATTTAATAGCAATCAGCCCCAGCATTTT.

The chain combines TRBV9 with TRBJ1-6; TRBD1 is a possible D gene (6 bases). The CDR3 is 16 amino acids. The V gene lost 0 bases and the J gene lost 11 bases, with 18 bases spanning the gap. CDR1 SGDLS and CDR2 YYNGEE come from the germline V gene. The CDR3 DNA is TGTGCCAGCAGCGTAGTGGAGGACAGCGGGGATCCACCCCTCCACTTT. Residues: CASSVVEDSGDPPLHF.

The gene calls are TRBV2 and TRBJ1-1; D is ambiguous. Germline V gene lookup returns CDR1 SNHLY and CDR2 FYNNEI. The CDR3 consists of 15 residues. V was cut by 7 bases and J by 2 bases, with 17 bases left in between. CDR3 coding DNA: TGTGCCAGCACTTCGGGAGTGGCGGGAAACACTGAAGCTTTCTTT. Residues: CASTSGVAGNTEAFF.

This clonotype has ten or more counts. The genes are TRBV18 and TRBJ2-5; a possible D gene is TRBD1 (6 bases). From germline, CDR1 is KGHSH and CDR2 LQKENI. Trimming pared 8 bases from V and 4 bases from J, leaving 14 bases between. The CDR3 has 13 amino acids. In DNA, the CDR3 is TGTGCCAGCCTACAGGGAGATGGAGAGACCCAGTACTTC. Residues: CASLQGDGETQYF.

This clonotype was seen just once. The CDR3 DNA reads as TGTGCCAGCAGTTACTCGGGACAGGGGAATTCACCCCTCCACTTT. Amino acid sequence: CASSYSGQGNSPLHF. The chain is built from TRBV6-5 and TRBJ1-6; 10 bases are a match to TRBD1. Germline V gene data show CDR1 as MNHEY and CDR2 as SVGAGI. The CDR3 extends over 15 amino acids. V lost 0 bases, J lost 7 bases, and 0 bases stayed unmatched.

This clonotype was observed many times. V gene TRBV20-1 combines with J gene TRBJ2-6; D call uncertain. The ends were cut back, 2 bases at V and 0 bases at J, with 14 bases in the middle. The CDR3 has 17 amino acids. The germline CDR1 and CDR2 sequences are DFQATT and SNEGSKA (reference sequence). CDR3 region: CSARSPGRSSGANVLTF. The CDR3 DNA sequence: TGCAGTGCTAGATCCCCCGGACGGAGCTCTGGGGCCAACGTCCTGACTTTC.

The rearrangement joins TRBV24-1 to TRBJ1-6; TRBD1 agrees at 12 bases. CDR1 and CDR2 from the germline V gene are KGHDR and SFDVKD. Trimming cost V 8 bases and J 9 bases; bases outside gene matches: 7. This CDR3 contains 15 residues. The CDR3 DNA sequence: TGTGCCACCATCAGGGGACAGGGGGCGCGTTCACCCCTCCACTTT. Its translation: CATIRGQGARSPLHF.

This chain links TRBV30 with TRBJ2-3, with 10 bases lining up with TRBD2. This CDR3 is 13 amino acids long. V trimming: 4 bases; J trimming: 4 bases; junction bases outside the gene matches: 2. Germline V gene sequence: CDR1 GTSNPN, CDR2 SVGIG (reference sequence). CDR3 in DNA: TGTGCCTGGACTAGCGGGGGATCAGATACGCAGTATTTT. Translation gives CAWTSGGSDTQYF.

This clonotype was detected a few times. CDR3 loop: CATSRVGQRTDTQYF. Written as DNA, the CDR3 is TGTGCCACCAGCAGAGTTGGACAGCGCACAGATACGCAGTATTTT. This chain joins TRBV15 and TRBJ2-3, with a possible D match to TRBD1 (6 bases). Germline loops: CDR1 LNHNV, CDR2 YYDKDF (reference sequence). Trimming removed 1 base at V and 1 base at J, with 9 bases between. This CDR3 is built from 15 residues.

The chain employs TRBV2 and TRBJ1-1; no reliable D call. V was clipped by 7 bases and J by 1 base, with 10 bases between them. The CDR3 spans 13 residues. Germline V lookup: CDR1 SNHLY, CDR2 FYNNEI. In nucleotides, the CDR3 is TGTGCCAGCACTCCTCCAGGGAACACTGAAGCTTTCTTT. Translation gives CASTPPGNTEAFF.